Sequencing of this T cell receptor (beta chain) was carried out in a study of cytomegalovirus exposure and HLA in healthy donors. Study-level findings and limits: The study assumed roughly uniform donor sequencing depth for presence/absence analyses. Segments of the TCR beta V type were, in most cases, productive about 90% or about 30% of the time in an earlier analysis. Using a false discovery rate of 0.05, a later analysis showed that 15,000 to 20,000 TCR beta sequences were associated with HLA alleles. A later analysis found most CMV-associated TCR beta chains apparently HLA-restricted.

With 60 Vbeta and 13 Jbeta primers, the PCR was carried out. The table came from immunoSEQ multiplex PCR; TCRdb's copy has only in-frame clones and leaves some out. The table includes 200,000 or so clones, 65% to 85% detected once. About this clone: Its cognate antigen is unknown.

The sequenced sample was PBMCs. The source of this sequence is a man aged 50-59 years in good health and CMV-seronegative.

The CDR3 loop reads CASSARTGNTGELFF. The CDR3 nucleotides are TGTGCCAGCAGCGCAAGGACAGGGAACACCGGGGAGCTGTTTTTT. The chain combines TRBV5-5 with TRBJ2-2; 7 nucleotides agree with TRBD1. The V and J ends lost 4 bases and 1 base, in that order; junction bases with no gene match: 4. The CDR3 spans 15 residues. The V gene's germline CDR1 is SGHKS and CDR2 YYEKEE (reference sequence).